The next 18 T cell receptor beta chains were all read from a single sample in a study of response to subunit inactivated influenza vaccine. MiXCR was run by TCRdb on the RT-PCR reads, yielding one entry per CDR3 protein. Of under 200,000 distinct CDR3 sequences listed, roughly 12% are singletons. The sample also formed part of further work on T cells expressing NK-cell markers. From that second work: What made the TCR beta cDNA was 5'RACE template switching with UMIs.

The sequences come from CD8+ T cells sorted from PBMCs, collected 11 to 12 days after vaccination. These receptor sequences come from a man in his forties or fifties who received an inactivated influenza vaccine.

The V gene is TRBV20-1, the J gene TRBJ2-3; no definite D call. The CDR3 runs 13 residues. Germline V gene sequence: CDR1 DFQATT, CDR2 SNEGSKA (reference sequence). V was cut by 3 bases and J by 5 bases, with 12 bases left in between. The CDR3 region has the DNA TGCAGTGCTAGGGCCCCCAACGGAGATACGCAGTATTTT. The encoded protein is CSARAPNGDTQYF.

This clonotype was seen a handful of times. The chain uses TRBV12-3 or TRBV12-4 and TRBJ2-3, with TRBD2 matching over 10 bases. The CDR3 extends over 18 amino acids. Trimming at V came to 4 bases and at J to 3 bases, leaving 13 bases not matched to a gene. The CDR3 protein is CASSSTTWSGGDTDTQYF. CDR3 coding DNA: TGTGCCAGCAGTTCGACGACTTGGAGCGGGGGGGATACAGATACGCAGTATTTT.

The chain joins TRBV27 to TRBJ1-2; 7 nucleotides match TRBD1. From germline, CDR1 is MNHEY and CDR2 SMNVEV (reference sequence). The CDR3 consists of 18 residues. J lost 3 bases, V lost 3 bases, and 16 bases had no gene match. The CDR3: CASSFRQGTALGDYGYTF. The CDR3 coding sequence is TGTGCCAGCAGTTTCAGACAGGGCACCGCCCTCGGAGACTATGGCTACACCTTC.

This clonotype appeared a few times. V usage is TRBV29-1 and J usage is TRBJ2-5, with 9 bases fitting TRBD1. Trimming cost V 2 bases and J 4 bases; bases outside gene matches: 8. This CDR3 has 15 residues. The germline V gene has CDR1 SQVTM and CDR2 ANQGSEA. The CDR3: CSVERTGDLGETQYF. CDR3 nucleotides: TGCAGCGTTGAAAGGACAGGGGACTTAGGAGAGACCCAGTACTTC.

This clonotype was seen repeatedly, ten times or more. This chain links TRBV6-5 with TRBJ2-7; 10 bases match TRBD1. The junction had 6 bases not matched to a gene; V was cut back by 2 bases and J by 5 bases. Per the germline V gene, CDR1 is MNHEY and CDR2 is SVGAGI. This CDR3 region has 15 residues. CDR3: CASSYGTGAGHEQYF. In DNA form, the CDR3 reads TGTGCCAGCAGTTACGGGACAGGGGCGGGCCACGAGCAGTACTTC.

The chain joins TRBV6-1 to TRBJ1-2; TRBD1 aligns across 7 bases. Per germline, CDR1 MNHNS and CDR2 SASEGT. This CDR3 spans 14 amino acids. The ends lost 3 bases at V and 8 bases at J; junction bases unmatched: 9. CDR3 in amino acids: CASSDRQGSDGYTF. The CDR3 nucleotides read TGTGCCAGCAGTGACCGACAGGGATCGGACGGCTACACCTTC.

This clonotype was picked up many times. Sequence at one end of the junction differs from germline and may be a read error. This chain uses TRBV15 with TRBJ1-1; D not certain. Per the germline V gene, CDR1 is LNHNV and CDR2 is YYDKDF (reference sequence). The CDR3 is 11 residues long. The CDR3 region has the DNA TGTGCCACCAGGAGAGGGACTGAAGCTTTCTTT. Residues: CATRRGTEAFF.

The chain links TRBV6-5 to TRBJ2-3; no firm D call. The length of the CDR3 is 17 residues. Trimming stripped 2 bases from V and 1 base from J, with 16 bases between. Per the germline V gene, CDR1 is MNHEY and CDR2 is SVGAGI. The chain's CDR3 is CASSYGPGRSGTDTQYF. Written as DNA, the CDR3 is TGTGCCAGCAGTTACGGGCCAGGCCGTTCAGGCACAGATACGCAGTATTTT.

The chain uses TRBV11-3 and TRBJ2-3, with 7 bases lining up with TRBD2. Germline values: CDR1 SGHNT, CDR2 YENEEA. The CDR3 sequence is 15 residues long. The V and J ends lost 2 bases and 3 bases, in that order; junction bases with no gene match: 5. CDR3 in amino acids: CASSLSGEITDTQYF. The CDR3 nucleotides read TGTGCCAGCAGCTTAAGCGGGGAGATTACAGATACGCAGTATTTT.

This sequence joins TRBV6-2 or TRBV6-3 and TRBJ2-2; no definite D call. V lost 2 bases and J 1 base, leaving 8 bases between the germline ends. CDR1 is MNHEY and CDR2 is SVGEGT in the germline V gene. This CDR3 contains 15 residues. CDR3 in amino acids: CASSYGYLNTGELFF. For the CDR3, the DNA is TGTGCCAGCAGTTACGGGTACTTGAACACCGGGGAGCTGTTTTTT.

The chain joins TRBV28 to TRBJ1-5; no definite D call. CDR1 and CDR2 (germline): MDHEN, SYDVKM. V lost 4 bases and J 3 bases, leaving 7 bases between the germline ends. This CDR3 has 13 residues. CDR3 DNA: TGTGCCAGCAGTTCAGTCGACAATCAGCCCCAGCATTTT. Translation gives CASSSVDNQPQHF.

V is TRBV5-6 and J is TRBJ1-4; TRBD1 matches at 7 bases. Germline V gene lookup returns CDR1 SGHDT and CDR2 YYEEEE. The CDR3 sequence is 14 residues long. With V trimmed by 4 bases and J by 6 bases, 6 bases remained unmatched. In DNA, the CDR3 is TGTGCCAGCAGCCCGACAGGGATGGATGAAAAACTGTTTTTT. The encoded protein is CASSPTGMDEKLFF.

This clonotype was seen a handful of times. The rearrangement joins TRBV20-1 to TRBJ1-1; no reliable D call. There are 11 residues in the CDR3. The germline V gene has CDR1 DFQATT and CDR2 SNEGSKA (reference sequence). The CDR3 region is CTRVLNTEAFF. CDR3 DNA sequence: TGCACCAGAGTCCTAAACACTGAAGCTTTCTTT.

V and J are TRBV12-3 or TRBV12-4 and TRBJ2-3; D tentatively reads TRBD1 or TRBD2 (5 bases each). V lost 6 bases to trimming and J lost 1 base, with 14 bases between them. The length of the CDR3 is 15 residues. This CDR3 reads CASRGRGTGTDTQYF. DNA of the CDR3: TGTGCCAGCAGGGGACGGGGCACTGGCACAGATACGCAGTATTTT.

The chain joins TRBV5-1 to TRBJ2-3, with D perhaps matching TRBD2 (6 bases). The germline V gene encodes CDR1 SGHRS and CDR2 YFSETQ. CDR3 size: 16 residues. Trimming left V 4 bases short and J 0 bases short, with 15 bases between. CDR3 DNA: TGCGCCAGCAGCATGGAGGGAGAACAGAGCACAGATACGCAGTATTTT. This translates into CASSMEGEQSTDTQYF.

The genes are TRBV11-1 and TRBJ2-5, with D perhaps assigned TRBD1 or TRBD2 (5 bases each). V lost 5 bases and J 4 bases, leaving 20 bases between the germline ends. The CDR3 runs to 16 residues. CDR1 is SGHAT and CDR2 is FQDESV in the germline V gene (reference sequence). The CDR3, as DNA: TGTGCCAGCAGCGCCCCGGGACCGGCGCAAGGAGAGACCCAGTACTTC. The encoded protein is CASSAPGPAQGETQYF.

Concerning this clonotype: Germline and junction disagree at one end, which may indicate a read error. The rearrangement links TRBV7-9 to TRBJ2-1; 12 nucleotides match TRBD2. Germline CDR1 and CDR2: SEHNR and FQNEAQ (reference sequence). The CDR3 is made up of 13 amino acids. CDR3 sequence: CASSHPLAGGPVF. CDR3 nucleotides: TGTGCCAGCAGTCACCCCCTAGCGGGGGGGCCGGTCTTC.

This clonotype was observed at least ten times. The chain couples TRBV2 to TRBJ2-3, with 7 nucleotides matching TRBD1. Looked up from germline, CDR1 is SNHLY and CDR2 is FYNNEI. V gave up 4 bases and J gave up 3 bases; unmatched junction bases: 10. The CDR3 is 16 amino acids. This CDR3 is CASSVPGQYFTDTQYF. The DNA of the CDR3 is TGTGCCAGCAGTGTACCGGGACAGTATTTTACAGATACGCAGTATTTT.